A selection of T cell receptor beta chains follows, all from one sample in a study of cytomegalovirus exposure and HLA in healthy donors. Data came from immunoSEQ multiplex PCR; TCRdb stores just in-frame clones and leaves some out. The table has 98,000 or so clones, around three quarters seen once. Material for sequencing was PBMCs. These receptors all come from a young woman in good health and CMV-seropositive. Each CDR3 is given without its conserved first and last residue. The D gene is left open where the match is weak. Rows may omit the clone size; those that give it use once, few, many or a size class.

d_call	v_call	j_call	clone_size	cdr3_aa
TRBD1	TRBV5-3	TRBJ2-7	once	ARSLGQGIYEQY
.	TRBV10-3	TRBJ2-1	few	AISESVGEPMNEQF
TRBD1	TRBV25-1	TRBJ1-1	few	ASSALPGTGVTEAF
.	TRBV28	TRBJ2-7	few	ASSFTAGYEQY
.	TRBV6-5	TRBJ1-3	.	ASSLTSTAGNTIY
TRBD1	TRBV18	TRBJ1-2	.	ASLQGINYGYT
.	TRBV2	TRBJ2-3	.	ASSRVADTQY
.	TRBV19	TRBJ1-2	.	ASSIDATYGYT
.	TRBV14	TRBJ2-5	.	ASSEDLIGETQY
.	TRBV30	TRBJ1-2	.	AWSTDIGYT
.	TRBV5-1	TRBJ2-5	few	ASSLGQGGTQY
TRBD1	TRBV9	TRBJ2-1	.	ASSAPAPDRNNEQF
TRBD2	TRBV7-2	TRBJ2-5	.	ASSLAGGPGTQY
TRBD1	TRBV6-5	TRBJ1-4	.	ASTHRGYNEKLF
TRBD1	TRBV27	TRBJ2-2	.	ASSLGEGAHTGELF
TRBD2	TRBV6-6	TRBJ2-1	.	ASSYTGGPSLTEQF
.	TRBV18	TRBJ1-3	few	ASSPLARLLSGNTIY
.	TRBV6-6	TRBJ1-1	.	ASGVGRGRTEAF
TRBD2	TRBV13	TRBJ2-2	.	ASSPRTSGTGELF
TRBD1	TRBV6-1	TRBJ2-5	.	ASSENRGQRETQY
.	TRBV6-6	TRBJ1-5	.	ASSYSEEPQH
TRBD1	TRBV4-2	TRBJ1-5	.	ASSQGQGASQPQH
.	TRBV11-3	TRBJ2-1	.	ASREQGNEQF
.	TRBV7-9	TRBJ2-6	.	ASRGEQVDSGANVLT
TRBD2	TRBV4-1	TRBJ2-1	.	ASSQASGSRNEQF
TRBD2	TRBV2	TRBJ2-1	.	ASSDQGLARSNEQF
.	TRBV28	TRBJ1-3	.	ASSLYTASGNTIY
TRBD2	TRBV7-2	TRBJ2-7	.	ASSPREGHYEQY
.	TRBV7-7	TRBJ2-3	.	ASSLEWSSDTQY
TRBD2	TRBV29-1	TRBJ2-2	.	SVEVASGDTGELF
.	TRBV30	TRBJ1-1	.	AWSNLMNTEAF
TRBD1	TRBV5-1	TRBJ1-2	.	ASSGDRGMLYGYT
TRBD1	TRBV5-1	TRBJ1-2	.	ASSTATGKGYT
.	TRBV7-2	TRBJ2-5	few	ASSLGIWEAQY
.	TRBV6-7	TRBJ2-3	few	ASSYQGQSFTDTQY
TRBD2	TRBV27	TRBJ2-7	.	ASSLAGVLYEQY
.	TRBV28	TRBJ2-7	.	ASSLRGVGYEQY
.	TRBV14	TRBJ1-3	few	ASSPQGSSGNTIY
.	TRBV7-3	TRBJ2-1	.	ASSSLARAHNEQF
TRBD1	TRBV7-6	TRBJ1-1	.	ASSPQGQLNTEAF
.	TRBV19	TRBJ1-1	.	ASRFEVTTEAF
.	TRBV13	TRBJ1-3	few	ASSSRGTLNTIY
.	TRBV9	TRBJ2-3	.	ASSTTGLDTQY
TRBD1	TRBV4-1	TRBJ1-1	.	ASSHTNRGLPEAF
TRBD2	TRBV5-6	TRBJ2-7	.	ASSTGLGTTLEQY
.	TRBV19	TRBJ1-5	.	ASLPREYDQPQH
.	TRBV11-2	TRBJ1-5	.	ASSFGEGGNQPQH
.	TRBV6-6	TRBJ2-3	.	ASMTLAEGTDTQY
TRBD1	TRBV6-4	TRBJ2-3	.	ASSDNRGPTDTQY
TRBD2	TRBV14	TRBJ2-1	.	ASSQPGLAGQEQF
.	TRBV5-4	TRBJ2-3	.	ASSLAMSDTQY
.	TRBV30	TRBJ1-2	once	AWSGGNYGYT
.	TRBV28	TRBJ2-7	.	ASSPGTIPYEQY
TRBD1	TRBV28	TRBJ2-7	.	ASSFPGGHYEQY